Each of the 25 T cell receptor beta chains below was sequenced from the same sample in a study of blood T cell repertoires in COVID-19. Clones were sequenced by immunoSEQ multiplex PCR, and TCRdb holds only the in-frame ones, with some missing. Of about 180,000 clones listed, about four fifths are singletons. Sequenced sample: peripheral blood. The receptor source for this set is a human donor in a cohort sampled during active COVID-19.

J is TRBJ1-1 and V is TRBV12-3 or TRBV12-4; 7 nucleotides line up with TRBD1. This CDR3 contains 13 residues. The ends lost 8 bases at V and 3 bases at J; junction bases unmatched: 6. DNA for the CDR3: TGTGCCAGCCGAACCAGGGGGGACACTGAAGCTTTCTTT. Its protein is CASRTRGDTEAFF.

The chain is built from TRBV5-4 and TRBJ1-6; D is possibly TRBD1 (6 bases). CDR3 length: 16 residues. The V end was cut by 4 bases, the J end by 6 bases, with 17 bases between. Germline V gene lookup returns CDR1 SGHNT and CDR2 YYREEE (reference sequence). The CDR3 loop is CASSGGGGASNSPLHF. The CDR3 DNA is TGTGCCAGCAGCGGGGGTGGGGGCGCCTCTAATTCACCCCTCCACTTT.

DNA of the CDR3: TGTGCCAGCTCACCTGATCATCTTAGCTCCTATAATTCACCCCTCCACTTT. Translation gives CASSPDHLSSYNSPLHF. The rearrangement uses TRBV18 and TRBJ1-6; no definite D call. Germline V lookup: CDR1 KGHSH, CDR2 LQKENI. CDR3 length: 17 residues. The V and J ends lost 3 bases and 0 bases respectively, with 12 bases between them.

V is TRBV7-9 and J is TRBJ2-6; 7 nucleotides align to TRBD1. CDR3 length: 19 amino acids. The V and J ends lost 2 bases and 3 bases, in that order; junction bases with no gene match: 13. CDR1 SEHNR and CDR2 FQNEAQ come from the germline V gene (reference sequence). In DNA, the CDR3 is TGTGCCAGCAGCTTAACTAAAAACCTACAGGGGCTTGGGGCCAACGTCCTGACTTTC. This translates into CASSLTKNLQGLGANVLTF. The full variable domain, with the rest looked up from reference TRBV7-9 and TRBJ2-6, is DTGVSQNPRHKITKRGQNVTFRCDPISEHNRLYWYRQTLGQGPEFLTYFQNEAQLEKSRLLSDRFSAERPKGSFSTLEIQRTEQGDSAMYLCASSLTKNLQGLGANVLTFGAGSRLTVL.

The chain employs TRBV2 and TRBJ1-2; TRBD1 aligns across 7 bases. Germline assignment: CDR1 SNHLY and CDR2 FYNNEI. V shed 6 bases, J shed 7 bases, and the junction held 8 bases outside the gene matches. This CDR3 contains 13 residues. The chain's CDR3 is CASRPGQTGGYTF. The CDR3 nucleotides read TGTGCCAGCAGGCCGGGACAGACTGGTGGCTACACCTTC.

V and J are TRBV7-3 and TRBJ2-6; D gene uncertain. Trimming pared 8 bases from V and 0 bases from J, leaving 5 bases between. CDR3 length: 13 amino acids. The V gene's germline CDR1 is SGHTA and CDR2 FQGTGA. The CDR3 coding sequence is TGTGCCAGCCGGTCCTCTGGGGCCAACGTCCTGACTTTC. Its translation: CASRSSGANVLTF. The variable domain in full, completed from reference TRBV7-3 and TRBJ2-6, reads GAGVSQTPSNKVTEKGKYVELRCDPISGHTALYWYRQSLGQGPEFLIYFQGTGAADDSGLPNDRFFAVRPEGSVSTLKIQRTERGDSAVYLCASRSSGANVLTFGAGSRLTVL.

The CDR3 DNA sequence: TGTGCCAGCAGCCCCCCAGGGGAGACTGGAAACACCATATATTTT. Protein: CASSPPGETGNTIYF. The V and J genes are TRBV2 and TRBJ1-3; possibly TRBD1 for D (6 bases). Germline V gives CDR1 SNHLY, CDR2 FYNNEI. This CDR3 is 15 amino acids long. V lost 6 bases to trimming and J lost 2 bases, with 14 bases between them.

The V call is TRBV20-1, the J call TRBJ2-2; D is unresolved. This CDR3 region has 11 residues. V was pared by 2 bases and J by 7 bases, with 5 bases between. CDR1 is DFQATT, CDR2 SNEGSKA, per germline (reference sequence). CDR3 sequence: CSARRGGELFF. CDR3 coding DNA: TGCAGTGCTAGACGAGGCGGGGAGCTGTTTTTT.

The chain couples TRBV5-1 to TRBJ1-2, with D perhaps TRBD1 (5 bases). The V end was cut by 0 bases, the J end by 4 bases, with 13 bases between. CDR1 and CDR2 (germline): SGHRS, YFSETQ. This CDR3 spans 15 amino acids. This CDR3 is CASSLERGMGYGYTF. Written as DNA, the CDR3 is TGCGCCAGCAGCTTGGAGCGGGGGATGGGCTATGGCTACACCTTC. Full variable domain (missing parts from reference TRBV5-1 and TRBJ1-2): KAGVTQTPRYLIKTRGQQVTLSCSPISGHRSVSWYQQTPGQGLQFLFEYFSETQRNKGNFPGRFSGRQFSNSRSEMNVSTLELGDSALYLCASSLERGMGYGYTFGSGTRLTVV.

CDR3 region: CASSLGRAAYNEQFF. DNA for the CDR3: TGCGCCAGCAGCTTGGGCAGGGCCGCTTACAATGAGCAGTTCTTC. The rearrangement uses TRBV5-1 and TRBJ2-1, with a weak D call TRBD1 (5 bases). Deletions cut 0 bases from V and 4 bases from J, with 11 bases between. There are 15 residues in the CDR3. The germline gives CDR1 SGHRS, CDR2 YFSETQ.

This clone was seen just once. This chain joins TRBV6-2 or TRBV6-3 and TRBJ2-7, with 8 bases lining up with TRBD2. V trimming: 0 bases; J trimming: 3 bases; junction bases outside the gene matches: 16. Looked up from germline, CDR1 is MNHEY and CDR2 is SVGEGT. This CDR3 contains 19 residues. The CDR3 nucleotides read TGTGCCAGCAGTTACTCGCCGGGGGGGCGGACAAAGGGTGTCTACGAGCAGTACTTC. Translated: CASSYSPGGRTKGVYEQYF.

This chain joins TRBV20-1 and TRBJ2-1, with 9 nucleotides matching TRBD2. Per the germline V gene, CDR1 is DFQATT and CDR2 is SNEGSKA (reference sequence). With V trimmed by 3 bases and J by 9 bases, 15 bases remained unmatched. The CDR3 has 16 residues. The CDR3: CSASAFGRGGPSEQFF. In nucleotides, the CDR3 is TGCAGTGCTAGTGCGTTCGGGCGGGGGGGCCCCTCTGAGCAGTTCTTC.

The V and J genes are TRBV5-6 and TRBJ1-5, with a possible D match to TRBD1 (5 bases). V was clipped by 4 bases and J by 7 bases, with 12 bases between them. The germline gives CDR1 SGHDT, CDR2 YYEEEE. There are 13 residues in the CDR3. For the CDR3, the DNA is TGTGCCAGCAGCGGTTCAGGGAACCAGCCCCAGCATTTT. This codes for CASSGSGNQPQHF. The variable domain in full, completed from reference TRBV5-6 and TRBJ1-5, reads DAGVTQSPTHLIKTRGQQVTLRCSPKSGHDTVSWYQQALGQGPQFIFQYYEEEERQRGNFPDRFSGHQFPNYSSELNVNALLLGDSALYLCASSGSGNQPQHFGDGTRLSIL.

The chain joins TRBV30 to TRBJ2-1, with 10 bases identical to TRBD2. Germline CDR1 and CDR2: GTSNPN and SVGIG (reference sequence). Trimming at V came to 3 bases and at J to 3 bases, leaving 2 bases not matched to a gene. The CDR3 consists of 14 residues. The chain's CDR3 is CAWSSGGGYNEQFF. The CDR3 bases are TGTGCCTGGAGCAGCGGGGGGGGCTACAATGAGCAGTTCTTC.

The chain uses TRBV6-5 and TRBJ2-3, with TRBD2 matching over 9 bases. V was pared by 7 bases and J by 4 bases, with 9 bases of the junction left unmatched. The germline gives CDR1 MNHEY, CDR2 SVGAGI. The CDR3 consists of 15 residues. The CDR3 protein is CASTEGTSPADTQYF. The CDR3 nucleotides are TGTGCCAGCACCGAAGGGACTAGCCCCGCAGATACGCAGTATTTT.

This clone has just one count. The chain has TRBV15 and TRBJ1-5; 7 positions agree with TRBD1. The junction had 7 bases not matched to a gene; V was cut back by 5 bases and J by 3 bases. The CDR3 consists of 15 residues. The germline V gene encodes CDR1 LNHNV and CDR2 YYDKDF (reference sequence). DNA of the CDR3: TGTGCCACCAGCTGGGGGACAGCCGACAATCAGCCCCAGCATTTT. Amino acid sequence: CATSWGTADNQPQHF.

This chain links TRBV6-5 with TRBJ1-1; 9 bases align to TRBD1. Germline V gene sequence: CDR1 MNHEY, CDR2 SVGAGI. This CDR3 has 14 residues. The V segment lost 5 bases and the J segment 5 bases; nucleotides outside the gene matches: 6. The chain's CDR3 is CASSRTGGITEAFF. The CDR3 DNA reads TGTGCCAGCAGTCGAACAGGGGGCATTACTGAAGCTTTCTTT.

V gene TRBV19 combines with J gene TRBJ1-1, with D maybe TRBD1 (6 bases). Germline V gene data show CDR1 as LNHDA and CDR2 as SQIVND (reference sequence). V lost 5 bases to trimming and J lost 6 bases, with 16 bases between them. The CDR3 has 14 amino acids. The CDR3 DNA is TGTGCCAGTAGTTTCCAAACAGGGTTCTCTGAAGCTTTCTTT. Its translation is CASSFQTGFSEAFF.

This clone came up once. The chain recombines TRBV19 with TRBJ1-4; 7 nucleotides match TRBD1. Germline lookup yields CDR1 LNHDA and CDR2 SQIVND (reference sequence). The junction had 10 bases not matched to a gene; V was cut back by 5 bases and J by 10 bases. The CDR3 is 14 residues long. In DNA, the CDR3 is TGTGCCAGTAGTGCAACAGGGGTGGACGCAAAACTGTTTTTT. Protein product: CASSATGVDAKLFF. Looking up the rest from reference TRBV19 and TRBJ1-4 gives the full variable domain: DGGITQSPKYLFRKEGQNVTLSCEQNLNHDAMYWYRQDPGQGLRLIYYSQIVNDFQKGDIAEGYSVSREKKESFPLTVTSAQKNPTAFYLCASSATGVDAKLFFGSGTQLSVL.

The genes are TRBV5-1 and TRBJ2-5; weak D call: TRBD2 (6 bases). V was clipped by 3 bases and J by 2 bases, with 17 bases between them. CDR1 SGHRS and CDR2 YFSETQ come from the germline V gene. The CDR3 sequence is 16 residues long. In DNA form, the CDR3 reads TGCGCCAGCAGCTCCCCGGACATCGGGAGTCAAGAGACCCAGTACTTC. Encoded protein: CASSSPDIGSQETQYF.

The V gene is TRBV5-4, the J gene TRBJ2-7; 9 bases align to TRBD1. After removal of 6 bases from V and 3 bases from J, the junction contained 10 bases not matched to a gene. CDR1 and CDR2 (germline): SGHNT, YYREEE (reference sequence). The CDR3 extends over 15 amino acids. The CDR3 DNA reads TGTGCCAGCACCGTGACCCCGGGACAGGGCTACGAGCAGTACTTC. Its translation is CASTVTPGQGYEQYF.

V gene TRBV7-9 combines with J gene TRBJ2-3; D ambiguous. From germline, CDR1 is SEHNR and CDR2 FQNEAQ (reference sequence). The CDR3 is 15 residues long. V shed 4 bases and J shed 1 base, with 12 bases lying between them. The CDR3 bases are TGTGCCAGCAGCTCATCGGTCCGGGGCACAGATACGCAGTATTTT. It yields the protein CASSSSVRGTDTQYF.

The chain recombines TRBV10-3 with TRBJ1-1; tentatively, D is TRBD1 (5 bases). V was cut by 10 bases and J by 0 bases, with 15 bases left in between. CDR1 is ENHRY, CDR2 SYGVKD, per germline. The CDR3 has 14 amino acids. CDR3 DNA: TGTGCCACCGGGGCGGGGGAGGTGAACACTGAAGCTTTCTTT. Translation gives CATGAGEVNTEAFF.

The chain recombines TRBV19 with TRBJ1-3; D remains unclear. Germline CDR1 LNHDA, CDR2 SQIVND (reference sequence). This CDR3 has 11 residues. The CDR3 nucleotides read TGTGGGGGAGGGTATGGAAACACCATATATTTT. Translation gives CGGGYGNTIYF.

The chain links TRBV27 to TRBJ1-1, with TRBD1 identical over 7 bases. Germline V gene data show CDR1 as MNHEY and CDR2 as SMNVEV (reference sequence). Germline trimming cut 5 bases from V and 5 bases from J; bases unmatched to any gene: 11. The CDR3 loop spans 15 amino acids. The chain's CDR3 is CASSGQDWAGTEAFF. Here the CDR3 DNA reads TGTGCCAGCAGTGGACAGGACTGGGCTGGGACTGAAGCTTTCTTT.